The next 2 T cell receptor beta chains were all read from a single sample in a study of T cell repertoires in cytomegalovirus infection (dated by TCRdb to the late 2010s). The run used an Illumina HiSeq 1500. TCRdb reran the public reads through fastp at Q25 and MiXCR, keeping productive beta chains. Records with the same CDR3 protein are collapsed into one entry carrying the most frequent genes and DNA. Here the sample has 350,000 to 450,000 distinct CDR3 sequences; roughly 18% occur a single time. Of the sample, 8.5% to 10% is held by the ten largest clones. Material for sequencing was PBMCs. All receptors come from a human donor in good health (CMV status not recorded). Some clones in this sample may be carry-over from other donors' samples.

The CDR3 DNA sequence: TGTGCCAGCAGCCAAGGAGGGCAACCCCTCCACTTT. Translating gives CASSQGGQPLHF. This chain connects TRBV7-9 to TRBJ1-6; D call uncertain. This CDR3 contains 12 residues. Germline V gene lookup returns CDR1 SEHNR and CDR2 FQNEAQ (reference sequence). Trimming shortened V by 5 bases and J by 12 bases, and 11 bases separated the two germline ends.

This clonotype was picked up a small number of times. The DNA of the CDR3 is TGCAGTGCTAGACAGGCAGGGCGGTACGAGCAGTACTTC. It codes for CSARQAGRYEQYF. The chain links TRBV20-1 to TRBJ2-7, with D possibly matching TRBD1 (5 bases). Between the trimmed V and J ends, which lost 2 bases and 4 bases, there was a span of 12 bases. CDR3 length equals 13 residues. The germline V gene encodes CDR1 DFQATT and CDR2 SNEGSKA (reference sequence).